The 31 T cell receptor beta chains below come from one sample, sequenced in a study of T-cell memory formation after mild COVID-19. TCRdb reanalysed the 5' RACE reads using MiXCR and keeps one entry per CDR3 protein. This sample has about 390,000 distinct CDR3 sequences, with about a sixth found just once. The sequencing input was PBMCs or a T cell subset sorted from them (not recorded which). These receptor sequences come from a man aged 18 to 30 who had mild COVID-19 (a few samples of this study predate the infection). Cell type and time point are not known.

This clonotype was seen only a few times. V gene TRBV7-3 combines with J gene TRBJ1-5, with 8 bases that match TRBD1. V lost 3 bases to trimming and J lost 0 bases; unmatched junction nucleotides: 10. This CDR3 has 18 residues. CDR1 and CDR2 from the germline V gene are SGHTA and FQGTGA. The CDR3 DNA follows: TGTGCCAGCAGCTTGACAGGGGCAACGAGATATAGCAATCAGCCCCAGCATTTT. It encodes CASSLTGATRYSNQPQHF.

This clonotype was seen a few times. The rearrangement links TRBV25-1 to TRBJ2-3; 7 bases align to TRBD1. The germline CDR1 and CDR2 sequences are MGHDK and SYGVNS. The ends lost 4 bases at V and 0 bases at J; junction bases unmatched: 7. The CDR3 loop spans 16 amino acids. CDR3 residues: CASSGRQGFSTDTQYF. In nucleotides, the CDR3 is TGTGCCAGCAGTGGACGACAGGGTTTTAGCACAGATACGCAGTATTTT.

This clonotype has just a few counts. The chain couples TRBV21-1 to TRBJ1-1; whether TRBD1, the table's D call, matches the DNA was not checked. TRBV21-1 is recorded as a pseudogene. The CDR3 consists of 14 residues. The CDR3 bases are TGTGCCAGCAGGTACAGGGGGCCTTACACTGAAGCTTTCTTT. This codes for CASRYRGPYTEAFF.

The V call is TRBV7-2, the J call TRBJ1-1; D is unclear. Trimming took 1 base from V and 7 from J, leaving 10 bases between them. CDR1 and CDR2 from the germline V gene are SGHTA and FQGNSA. CDR3 length: 13 amino acids. CDR3 residues: CASSLVEGSEAFF. In nucleotides, the CDR3 is TGTGCCAGCAGCTTAGTGGAGGGAAGTGAAGCTTTCTTT.

Only a few counts were recorded for this clonotype. J is TRBJ2-7 and V is TRBV11-2, with D perhaps TRBD1 (5 bases). This CDR3 has 12 residues. The ends were cut back, 6 bases at V and 3 bases at J, with 9 bases in the middle. CDR1 is SGHAT and CDR2 is FQNNGV in the germline V gene. The chain's CDR3 is CASRQTVYEQYV. CDR3 nucleotides: TGTGCCAGCAGACAGACAGTCTACGAGCAGTACGTC.

This clonotype was detected ten times or more. The chain has TRBV12-3 or TRBV12-4 and TRBJ2-7; no clear D. V lost 3 bases and J 4 bases, leaving 7 bases between the germline ends. CDR3 length: 12 residues. The CDR3 DNA sequence: TGTGCCAGCAGTTTCGGGTCTTACGAGCAGTACTTC. Protein sequence: CASSFGSYEQYF.

This clonotype was observed a handful of times. The chain couples TRBV28 to TRBJ2-2; 8 bases fit TRBD2. CDR3 length: 15 amino acids. From germline, CDR1 is MDHEN and CDR2 SYDVKM. V was pared by 7 bases and J by 0 bases, with 4 bases of the junction left unmatched. The CDR3 region has the DNA TGTGCCAGCACCCTCGGGGGGGCGAACACCGGGGAGCTGTTTTTT. This sequence encodes CASTLGGANTGELFF.

V and J are TRBV7-9 and TRBJ2-7; tentative D call: TRBD1 (5 bases). This CDR3 spans 15 amino acids. Germline V gives CDR1 SEHNR, CDR2 FQNEAQ (reference sequence). V lost 1 base and J 0 bases, leaving 10 bases between the germline ends. As DNA, the CDR3 is TGTGCCAGCAGCTTAGGGCGGACACCCTCCTACGAGCAGTACTTC. It encodes CASSLGRTPSYEQYF. The full variable domain, its missing parts supplied by reference TRBV7-9 and TRBJ2-7, is DTGVSQNPRHKITKRGQNVTFRCDPISEHNRLYWYRQTLGQGPEFLTYFQNEAQLEKSRLLSDRFSAERPKGSFSTLEIQRTEQGDSAMYLCASSLGRTPSYEQYFGPGTRLTVT.

This clonotype came up once. CDR3 protein: CASSLDLEGGGEQYF. The DNA of the CDR3 is TGTGCCAGCAGCTTAGATCTCGAGGGGGGCGGCGAGCAGTACTTC. The rearrangement uses TRBV11-2 and TRBJ2-7; D possibly matches TRBD1 or TRBD2 (6 bases each). The CDR3 is made up of 15 amino acids. V lost 0 bases and J 6 bases, leaving 15 bases between the germline ends. In germline, CDR1 is SGHAT, CDR2 FQNNGV. Looking up the rest from reference TRBV11-2 and TRBJ2-7 gives the full variable domain: EAGVAQSPRYKIIEKRQSVAFWCNPISGHATLYWYQQILGQGPKLLIQFQNNGVVDDSQLPKDRFSAERLKGVDSTLKIQPAKLEDSAVYLCASSLDLEGGGEQYFGPGTRLTVT.

Written as DNA, the CDR3 is TGCGCCAGCAAAGGGCCCGGCACAGATACGCAGTATTTT. Its translation is CASKGPGTDTQYF. The genes are TRBV4-1 and TRBJ2-3; no definite D call. Trimming took off 7 bases at V and 1 base at J, with 9 bases between the two ends. Germline CDR1 reads MGHRA; CDR2 reads YSYEKL. The CDR3 spans 13 residues.

The chain recombines TRBV6-2 or TRBV6-3 with TRBJ2-7; D is possibly TRBD1 (5 bases). This CDR3 comprises 14 residues. The ends were cut back, 4 bases at V and 6 bases at J, with 16 bases in the middle. Germline CDR1 MNHEY, CDR2 SVGEGT. CDR3 nucleotide sequence: TGTGCCAGCAGTTCGCCTAGAGCAGGGATCGAGCAGTACGTC. Protein: CASSSPRAGIEQYV.

V is TRBV11-2 and J is TRBJ2-2; 9 nucleotides line up with TRBD1. V was clipped by 11 bases and J by 0 bases; unmatched bases: 7. The CDR3 loop spans 15 amino acids. Germline CDR1 SGHAT, CDR2 FQNNGV. DNA of the CDR3: TGTGCCTCTGGGAGGGACAGGGCGAACACCGGGGAGCTGTTTTTT. Translating gives CASGRDRANTGELFF.

This clonotype was counted between two and nine times. V gene TRBV5-5 combines with J gene TRBJ1-5; D not certain. V was trimmed by 1 base and J by 6 bases, leaving 17 bases between them. The CDR3 runs 16 residues. Germline CDR1 reads SGHKS; CDR2 reads YYEKEE (reference sequence). The CDR3 loop reads CASSLFPLGDGQPQHF. The CDR3 DNA follows: TGTGCCAGCAGCTTGTTTCCCCTAGGAGACGGTCAGCCCCAGCATTTT.

For the CDR3, the DNA is TGTGCCAGCAGTTACTCGACAGGGACGAACACTGAAGCTTTCTTT. It codes for CASSYSTGTNTEAFF. This chain links TRBV6-5 with TRBJ1-1; 7 nucleotides align to TRBD1. The CDR3 sequence is 15 residues long. V shed 0 bases and J 1 base; nucleotides not matched to a gene: 2. Germline CDR1 reads MNHEY; CDR2 reads SVGAGI.

The chain joins TRBV6-4 to TRBJ2-4, with TRBD2 matching over 13 bases. Germline-derived CDR1 and CDR2 are MRHNA and SNTAGT. The CDR3 spans 16 residues. The trim removed 3 bases at V and 9 bases at J, leaving 8 bases unmatched. The CDR3 loop reads CASSETSGGARGIQYF. For the CDR3, the DNA is TGTGCCAGCAGTGAAACTAGCGGGGGGGCACGGGGCATTCAGTACTTC.

The chain employs TRBV28 and TRBJ2-3, with D unclear. The CDR3 runs 13 residues. V was clipped by 7 bases and J by 3 bases, with 11 bases between them. Germline V lookup: CDR1 MDHEN, CDR2 SYDVKM. This CDR3 is CASTSDSTDTQYF. DNA for the CDR3: TGTGCCAGCACCAGCGACTCGACAGATACGCAGTATTTT.

This clonotype showed up just a few times. The V and J genes are TRBV7-8 and TRBJ2-7, with 8 bases fitting TRBD2. This CDR3 has 13 residues. Germline trimming cut 5 bases from V and 9 bases from J; bases unmatched to any gene: 9. Per germline, CDR1 SGHVS and CDR2 FQNEAQ. This CDR3 is CASSLPGGIVQYV. For the CDR3, the DNA is TGTGCCAGCAGCCTACCGGGGGGGATAGTGCAGTACGTC.

This clonotype was counted ten times or more. This chain uses TRBV5-1 with TRBJ2-5; 9 positions match TRBD2. The germline gives CDR1 SGHRS, CDR2 YFSETQ. Trimming at V came to 2 bases and at J to 3 bases, leaving 2 bases not matched to a gene. The CDR3 length is 14 residues. As DNA, the CDR3 is TGCGCCAGCAGCTTTAGCGGGGGAAAAGAGACCCAGTACTTC. Amino acids: CASSFSGGKETQYF.

This clonotype appeared a few times. The rearrangement links TRBV28 to TRBJ1-5, with 9 bases lining up with TRBD1. V dropped 7 bases and J dropped 3; count of bases not matched to a gene: 4. Germline V lookup: CDR1 MDHEN, CDR2 SYDVKM. The CDR3 is 14 amino acids. Here the CDR3 reads CASTRDRVNQPQHF. The CDR3 DNA reads TGTGCCAGCACACGGGACAGGGTCAATCAGCCCCAGCATTTT.

The genes are TRBV4-1 and TRBJ2-3, with D tentatively TRBD2 (6 bases). CDR3 length equals 15 residues. Trimming pared 2 bases from V and 0 bases from J, leaving 9 bases between. CDR1 MGHRA and CDR2 YSYEKL come from the germline V gene. CDR3 sequence reads: CASSQMGGSTDTQYF. For the CDR3, the DNA is TGCGCCAGCAGCCAAATGGGGGGAAGCACAGATACGCAGTATTTT.

This clonotype turned up a few times. This chain joins TRBV28 and TRBJ2-7; TRBD2 matches at 9 bases. The CDR3 covers 16 residues. Germline V gene lookup returns CDR1 MDHEN and CDR2 SYDVKM. With V trimmed by 1 base and J by 6 bases, 10 bases remained unmatched. This chain's CDR3 is CASSLLAGGHQREQYV. CDR3 sequence (DNA): TGTGCCAGCAGTTTATTGGCGGGGGGGCACCAACGCGAGCAGTACGTC.

This clonotype was observed a handful of times. This chain links TRBV28 with TRBJ2-7; no clear D. V was cut by 6 bases and J by 5 bases, with 8 bases left in between. Germline-derived CDR1 and CDR2 are MDHEN and SYDVKM. The CDR3 is made up of 11 amino acids. The CDR3 bases are TGTGCCAGCAGCGGCCGGGACGAGCAGTACGTC. This sequence encodes CASSGRDEQYV.

In this sample, this clonotype turned up once. The rearrangement links TRBV19 to TRBJ2-3; unclear D gene. Germline values: CDR1 LNHDA, CDR2 SQIVND (reference sequence). The V end lost 7 bases, the J end lost 0 bases, and 8 bases lay between the germline ends. The CDR3 is made up of 13 amino acids. The DNA for the CDR3 is TGTGCCAGTAAGCAGCCCAGCACAGATACGCAGTATTTT. It translates to CASKQPSTDTQYF.

The CDR3 sequence: CASSFLDDTGELFF. In DNA, the CDR3 is TGCGCCAGCAGCTTCTTGGACGACACCGGGGAGCTGTTTTTT. The chain joins TRBV5-1 to TRBJ2-2, with D unresolved. The length of the CDR3 is 14 residues. The V gene lost 2 bases and the J gene lost 3 bases, with 8 bases spanning the gap. CDR1 and CDR2 (germline): SGHRS, YFSETQ.

This clonotype showed up many times. The genes are TRBV20-1 and TRBJ2-3, with D uncertain. This CDR3 spans 13 amino acids. In germline, CDR1 is DFQATT, CDR2 SNEGSKA (reference sequence). CDR3 sequence (DNA): TGCAGGGCAAGAAGAAGGGGCACAGATACGCAGTATTTT. It encodes CRARRRGTDTQYF.

The V call is TRBV4-3, the J call TRBJ2-5, with D perhaps TRBD1 (6 bases). This CDR3 has 17 amino acids. V shed 4 bases and J shed 0 bases, with 18 bases lying between them. Germline CDR1 LGHNA, CDR2 YSLEER. The CDR3 DNA sequence: TGCGCCAGCAGCCTGAGCCAGGGGACGCACTACCAAGAGACCCAGTACTTC. It specifies CASSLSQGTHYQETQYF.

This clonotype has ten or more counts. The chain uses TRBV11-2 and TRBJ1-2; 10 bases match TRBD1. V lost 5 bases, J lost 6 bases, and 6 bases stayed unmatched. There are 14 residues in the CDR3. Germline loops: CDR1 SGHAT, CDR2 FQNNGV. The CDR3 sequence is CASSPWGTGDGYTF. The CDR3 DNA reads as TGTGCCAGCAGCCCCTGGGGGACAGGGGATGGCTACACCTTC.

This clonotype was observed once. This CDR3 reads CASRKTGGFGAEAFF. DNA for the CDR3: TGTGCCAGCAGAAAGACAGGGGGCTTCGGCGCTGAAGCTTTCTTT. The chain combines TRBV2 with TRBJ1-1; 10 bases align to TRBD1. Per the germline V gene, CDR1 is SNHLY and CDR2 is FYNNEI. V lost 6 bases to trimming and J lost 6 bases; unmatched junction nucleotides: 10. This CDR3 is built from 15 residues.

The sample holds a few counts of this clonotype. The chain is built from TRBV7-9 and TRBJ1-5; D possibly corresponds to TRBD1 (5 bases). V was pared by 4 bases and J by 3 bases, with 7 bases between. This CDR3 has 13 amino acids. CDR1 is SEHNR, CDR2 FQNEAQ, per germline (reference sequence). In nucleotides, the CDR3 is TGTGCCAGCAGCTCAGGGCTCAATCAGCCCCAGCATTTT. The encoded protein is CASSSGLNQPQHF.

This clonotype was recorded many times. The chain employs TRBV5-1 and TRBJ2-1; D not resolved. The CDR3 loop spans 14 amino acids. Germline V gene lookup returns CDR1 SGHRS and CDR2 YFSETQ. The ends were cut back, 0 bases at V and 4 bases at J, with 8 bases in the middle. The DNA for the CDR3 is TGCGCCAGCAGCTTGGTTGTCGGGTACAATGAGCAGTTCTTC. This translates into CASSLVVGYNEQFF.

The chain carries TRBV10-3 and TRBJ1-1, with D possibly matching TRBD1 (5 bases). V was cut by 10 bases and J by 10 bases, with 13 bases left in between. The CDR3 is 10 residues long. Germline loops: CDR1 ENHRY, CDR2 SYGVKD. CDR3: CANQGRGAFF. CDR3 nucleotides: TGTGCCAACCAGGGCCGCGGAGCTTTCTTT.